Given below is one T cell receptor beta chain in context. Its cognate antigen is unknown. Sample time point: blood 4 weeks post-SBRT, at nephrectomy. Specified treatment: 15 Gy SBRT to primary tumor, nephrectomy 4 weeks later. This sample stems from a study of radiation and T cells in renal cell carcinoma. Study-wide results and caveats: Baseline intratumoral clonotype presence is unknown without pretreatment biopsies.

Some clones are missing from TCRdb's copy, which holds only in-frame ones; the method was immunoSEQ multiplex PCR. The table has around 94,000 clones, around four fifths seen once. This TCR was recovered from a middle-aged man with renal cell carcinoma. The sequenced sample was blood, obtained from a patient whose treatment included radiotherapy and nephrectomy.

CDR3 amino acids: CASSLGWGPSSYEQYF. CDR3 in DNA: TGTGCCAGCAGCTTAGGTTGGGGGCCCAGCTCCTACGAGCAGTACTTC. V gene TRBV7-9 combines with J gene TRBJ2-7, with D possibly TRBD1 on 6 matching bases. Per germline, CDR1 SEHNR and CDR2 FQNEAQ (reference sequence). The CDR3 length is 16 residues. Trimming took 1 base from V and 0 from J, leaving 13 bases between them.